The clone carrying this T cell receptor beta chain was observed once. Its matching antigen is unknown. This CDR3 is built from 10 residues. Germline CDR1 and CDR2: ENHRY and SYGVKD. V was shortened by 10 bases and J by 6 bases, with 7 bases between the two germline ends. This entry is derived from a study of identifying expanded T cells in peripheral blood. Notes on the study in general: Two-week clone count variance significantly increased as total template count grew. Over around two and four weeks, about 16 and 20 clones changed, versus 1.2 between replicates.

The data were produced by immunoSEQ multiplex PCR, yet TCRdb's version contains in-frame clones alone and is incomplete. The top ten hold 3.3% of the sample, which has some 76,000 clones, 90% seen once. Healthy donors had no documented immune events, such as infections, while sampled. Sequenced input: blood. V and J are TRBV10-3 and TRBJ2-1; D might be TRBD2 (6 bases). The origin of this receptor is a person between 18 and 69 years old in good health. The CDR3 spells CASGTNEQFF. The CDR3 DNA is TGTGCCAGCGGGACCAATGAGCAGTTCTTC.